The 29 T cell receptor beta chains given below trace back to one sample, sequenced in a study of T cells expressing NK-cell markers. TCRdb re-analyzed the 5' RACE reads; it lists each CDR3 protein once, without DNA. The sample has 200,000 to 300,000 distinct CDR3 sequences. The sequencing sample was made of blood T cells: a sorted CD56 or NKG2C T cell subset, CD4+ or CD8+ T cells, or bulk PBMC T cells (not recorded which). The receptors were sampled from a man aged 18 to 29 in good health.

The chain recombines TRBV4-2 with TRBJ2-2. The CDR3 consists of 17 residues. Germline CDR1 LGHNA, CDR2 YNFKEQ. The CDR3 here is CASSQVSNEHSTGELFF.

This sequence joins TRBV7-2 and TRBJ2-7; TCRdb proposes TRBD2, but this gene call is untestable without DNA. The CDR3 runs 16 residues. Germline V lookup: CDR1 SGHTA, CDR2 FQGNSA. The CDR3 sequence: CASSLQRLAGAPEQYF. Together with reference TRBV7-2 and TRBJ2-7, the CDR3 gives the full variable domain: GAGVSQSPSNKVTEKGKDVELRCDPISGHTALYWYRQSLGQGLEFLIYFQGNSAPDKSGLPSDRFSAERTGGSVSTLTIQRTQQEDSAVYLCASSLQRLAGAPEQYFGPGTRLTVT.

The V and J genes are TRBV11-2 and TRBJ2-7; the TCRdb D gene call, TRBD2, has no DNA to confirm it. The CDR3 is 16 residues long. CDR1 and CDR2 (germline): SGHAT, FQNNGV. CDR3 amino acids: CASRKGTSGTIYEQYF.

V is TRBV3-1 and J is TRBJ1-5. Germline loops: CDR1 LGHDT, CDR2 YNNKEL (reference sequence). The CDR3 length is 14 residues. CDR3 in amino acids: CASSHGRSNQPQHF. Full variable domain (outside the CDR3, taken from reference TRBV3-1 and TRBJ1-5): DTAVSQTPKYLVTQMGNDKSIKCEQNLGHDTMYWYKQDSKKFLKIMFSYNNKELIINETVPNRFSPKSPDKAHLNLHINSLELGDSAVYFCASSHGRSNQPQHFGDGTRLSIL.

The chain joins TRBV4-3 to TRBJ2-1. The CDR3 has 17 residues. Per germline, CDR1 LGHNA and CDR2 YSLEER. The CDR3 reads CASSQGLTGTHYNEQFF.

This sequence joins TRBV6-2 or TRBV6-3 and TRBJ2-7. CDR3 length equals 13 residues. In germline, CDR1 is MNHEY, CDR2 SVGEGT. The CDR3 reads CASRPDTLYEQYF.

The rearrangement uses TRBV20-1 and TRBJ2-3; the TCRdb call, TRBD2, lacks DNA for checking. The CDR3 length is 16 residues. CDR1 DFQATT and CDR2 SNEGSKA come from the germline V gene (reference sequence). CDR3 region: CSARDRGRVTKDTQYF.

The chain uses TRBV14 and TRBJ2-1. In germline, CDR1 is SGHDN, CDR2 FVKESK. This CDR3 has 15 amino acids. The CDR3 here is CASSRLGITYNEQFF.

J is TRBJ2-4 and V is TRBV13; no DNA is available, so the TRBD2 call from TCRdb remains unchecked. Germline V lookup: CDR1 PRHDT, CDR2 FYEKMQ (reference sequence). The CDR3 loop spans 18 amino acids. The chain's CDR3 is CASSGRGGLAGAKNIQYF.

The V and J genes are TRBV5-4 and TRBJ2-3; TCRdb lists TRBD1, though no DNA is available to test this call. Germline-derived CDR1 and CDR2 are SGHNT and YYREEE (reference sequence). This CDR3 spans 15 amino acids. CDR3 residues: CASSSHTGPQDTQYF. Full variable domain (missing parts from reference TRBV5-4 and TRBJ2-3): ETGVTQSPTHLIKTRGQQVTLRCSSQSGHNTVSWYQQALGQGPQFIFQYYREEENGRGNFPPRFSGLQFPNYSSELNVNALELDDSALYLCASSSHTGPQDTQYFGPGTRLTVL.

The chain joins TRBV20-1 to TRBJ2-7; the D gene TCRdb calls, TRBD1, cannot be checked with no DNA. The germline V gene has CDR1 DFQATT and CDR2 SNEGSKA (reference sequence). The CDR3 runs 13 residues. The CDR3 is CSAPPGGSYEQYF.

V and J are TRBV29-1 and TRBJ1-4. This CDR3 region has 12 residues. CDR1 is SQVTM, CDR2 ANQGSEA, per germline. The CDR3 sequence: CSVSVDSEKLFF. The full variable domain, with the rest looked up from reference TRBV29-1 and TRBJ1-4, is SAVISQKPSRDICQRGTSLTIQCQVDSQVTMMFWYRQQPGQSLTLIATANQGSEATYESGFVIDKFPISRPNLTFSTLTVSNMSPEDSSIYLCSVSVDSEKLFFGSGTQLSVL.

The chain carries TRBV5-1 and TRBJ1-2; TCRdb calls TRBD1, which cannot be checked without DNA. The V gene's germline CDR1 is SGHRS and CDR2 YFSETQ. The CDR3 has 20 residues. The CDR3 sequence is CASSRGLGDDNNFANYGYTF.

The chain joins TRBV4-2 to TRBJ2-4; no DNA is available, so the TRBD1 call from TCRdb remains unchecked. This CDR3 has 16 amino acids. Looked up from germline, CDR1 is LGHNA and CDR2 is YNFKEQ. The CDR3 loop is CASSPGEGQTKNIQYF.

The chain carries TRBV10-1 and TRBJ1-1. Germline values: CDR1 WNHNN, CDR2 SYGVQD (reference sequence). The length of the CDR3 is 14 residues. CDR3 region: CASSVATANTEAFF.

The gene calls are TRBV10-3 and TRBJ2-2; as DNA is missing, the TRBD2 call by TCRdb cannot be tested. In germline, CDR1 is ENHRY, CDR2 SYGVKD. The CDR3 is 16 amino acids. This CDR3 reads CAISRTSGANTGELFF.

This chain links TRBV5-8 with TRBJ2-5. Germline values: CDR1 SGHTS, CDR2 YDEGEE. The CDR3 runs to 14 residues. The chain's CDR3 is CASSLEWGQETQYF.

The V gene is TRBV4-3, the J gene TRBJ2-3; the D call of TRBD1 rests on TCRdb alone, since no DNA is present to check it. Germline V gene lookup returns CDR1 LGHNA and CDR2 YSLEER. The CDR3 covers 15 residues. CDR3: CASSLGALGTDTQYF.

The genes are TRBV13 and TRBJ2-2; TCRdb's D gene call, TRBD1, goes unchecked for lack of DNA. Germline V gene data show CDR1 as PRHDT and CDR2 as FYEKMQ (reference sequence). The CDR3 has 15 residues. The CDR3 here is CASSLQGRNTGELFF.

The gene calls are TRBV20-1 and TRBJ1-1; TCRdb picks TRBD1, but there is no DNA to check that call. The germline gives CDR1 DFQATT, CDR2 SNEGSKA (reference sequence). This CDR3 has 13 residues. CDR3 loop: CSQPGKWNTEAFF.

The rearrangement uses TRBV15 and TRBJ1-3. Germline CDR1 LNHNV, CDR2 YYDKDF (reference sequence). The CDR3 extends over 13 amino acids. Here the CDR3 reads CATSRNRGNTIYF.

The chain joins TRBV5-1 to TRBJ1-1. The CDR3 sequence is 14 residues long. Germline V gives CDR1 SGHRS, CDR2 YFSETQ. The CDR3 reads CASSLEYGGTEAFF.

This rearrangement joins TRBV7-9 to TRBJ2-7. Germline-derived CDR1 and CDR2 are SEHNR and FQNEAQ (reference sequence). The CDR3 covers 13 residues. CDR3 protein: CASATGSSYEQYF.

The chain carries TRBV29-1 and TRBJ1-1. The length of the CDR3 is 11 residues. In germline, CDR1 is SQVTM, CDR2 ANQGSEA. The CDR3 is CSVGNADEAFF.

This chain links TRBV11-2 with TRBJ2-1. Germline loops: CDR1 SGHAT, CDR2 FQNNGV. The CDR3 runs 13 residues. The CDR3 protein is CASSFDYYNEQFF. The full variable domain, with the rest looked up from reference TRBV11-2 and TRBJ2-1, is EAGVAQSPRYKIIEKRQSVAFWCNPISGHATLYWYQQILGQGPKLLIQFQNNGVVDDSQLPKDRFSAERLKGVDSTLKIQPAKLEDSAVYLCASSFDYYNEQFFGPGTRLTVL.

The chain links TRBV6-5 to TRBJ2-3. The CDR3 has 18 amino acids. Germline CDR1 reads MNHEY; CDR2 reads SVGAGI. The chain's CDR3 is CASSYSPIIRSGTDTQYF.

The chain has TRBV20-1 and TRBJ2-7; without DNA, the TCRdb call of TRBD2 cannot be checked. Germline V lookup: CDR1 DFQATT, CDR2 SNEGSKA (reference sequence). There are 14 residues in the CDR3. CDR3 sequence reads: CSASWPSGDYEQYF.

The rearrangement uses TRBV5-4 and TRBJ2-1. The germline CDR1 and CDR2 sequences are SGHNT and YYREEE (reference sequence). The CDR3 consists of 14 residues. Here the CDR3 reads CASSRLGSYNEQFF. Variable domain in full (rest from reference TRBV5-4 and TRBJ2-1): ETGVTQSPTHLIKTRGQQVTLRCSSQSGHNTVSWYQQALGQGPQFIFQYYREEENGRGNFPPRFSGLQFPNYSSELNVNALELDDSALYLCASSRLGSYNEQFFGPGTRLTVL.

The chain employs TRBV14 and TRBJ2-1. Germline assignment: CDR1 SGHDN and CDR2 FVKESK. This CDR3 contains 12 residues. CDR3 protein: CASSQLNNEQFF. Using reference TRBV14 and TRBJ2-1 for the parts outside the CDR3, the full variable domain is EAGVTQFPSHSVIEKGQTVTLRCDPISGHDNLYWYRRVMGKEIKFLLHFVKESKQDESGMPNNRFLAERTGGTYSTLKVQPAELEDSGVYFCASSQLNNEQFFGPGTRLTVL.